This TCR beta chain was observed in a study of cytomegalovirus exposure and HLA in healthy donors. Study-wide background: Within an early data release were about 90 million unique TCRs drawn from HLA-typed donors.

Donors were ostensibly healthy at sampling, although undocumented immune exposures were probable. The junction had 3 bases not matched to a gene; V was cut back by 4 bases and J by 3 bases. Germline CDR1 SNHLY, CDR2 FYNNEI. This CDR3 spans 14 amino acids. 13 Jbeta primers and 60 Vbeta primers were used for the PCR. Measured with immunoSEQ multiplex PCR; TCRdb has only the in-frame clones, and not every one. The sample lists around 300,000 clones; about 66% were seen once. On this clone: Antigen: not known.

Overall study results and limits: In a later analysis, parvovirus B19, influenza, CMV and Epstein-Barr virus appeared linked to several top co-occurrence clusters. TCR beta V segments were, for the most part, productive about 87% or about 30% of the time in an earlier analysis.

Material: PBMCs. The V and J genes are TRBV2 and TRBJ2-1, with TRBD2 matching 7 bases. This clonotype was sampled from a female donor in good health and CMV-seronegative. CDR3: CASSGSSGYNEQFF. DNA of the CDR3: TGTGCCAGCAGTGGGTCTAGCGGCTACAATGAGCAGTTCTTC. Based on the CDR3 plus reference TRBV2 and TRBJ2-1, the full variable domain is EPEVTQTPSHQVTQMGQEVILRCVPISNHLYFYWYRQILGQKVEFLVSFYNNEISEKSEIFDDQFSVERPDGSNFTLKIRSTKLEDSAMYFCASSGSSGYNEQFFGPGTRLTVL.